The rows below give T cell receptor beta chains drawn from one sample of a study of CD8 T cells in ankylosing spondylitis. TCRdb re-analysed the 5' RACE reads in MiXCR, keeping a single row per CDR3 protein. The table has 75,000 to 95,000 distinct CDR3 sequences, roughly 9% seen once. The sequenced sample consisted of blood, either unsorted or a sorted T cell fraction (not recorded which). The receptors were gathered from a male donor with ankylosing spondylitis. The CDR3 runs from the conserved cysteine through the conserved F or W. A D gene is named only where the DNA matches it firmly. A clone size is listed for some rows: how often the clone was seen (once, few, many), or a class if it is expanded.

cdr3_nt cdr3_aa d_call j_call v_call clone_size
TGTGCCACCAGTGTTGCGGAAACTAGCACAGATACGCAGTATTTT CATSVAETSTDTQYF . TRBJ2-3 TRBV24-1 many
TGTGCCAGCAGCCGACTAGCTTGGGAGACCCAGTACTTC CASSRLAWETQYF TRBD2 TRBJ2-5 TRBV6-2/TRBV6-3 many
TGTGCCACCAGCAGAGATTTGCGACCGGGGGAGACCCAGTACTTC CATSRDLRPGETQYF . TRBJ2-5 TRBV15 .
TGTGCCAGCAGTTTTTACGGGGAGCTGTTTTTT CASSFYGELFF . TRBJ2-2 TRBV27 many
TGTGCCATCAGGTCAGCGCTTGAGCAGTTCTTC CAIRSALEQFF . TRBJ2-1 TRBV10-3 many
TGTGCCAGCAGTGAATTGGGTGGGGGGCGCAGGGGCGAAGCTTTCTTT CASSELGGGRRGEAFF . TRBJ1-1 TRBV2 .
TGCGCCAGCAGCTTGGGGCCCGACTACGAGCAGTACTTC CASSLGPDYEQYF . TRBJ2-7 TRBV5-1 few
TGTGCCAGCAGCGAAGGGTCCAATTCGATGAACACTGAAGCTTTCTTT CASSEGSNSMNTEAFF . TRBJ1-1 TRBV7-9 few
TGTGCCAGCAGCTTCCGGGCCCTAGGCTCCTACAATGAGCAGTTCTTC CASSFRALGSYNEQFF . TRBJ2-1 TRBV11-2 .
TGTGCCAGCAGTTTATCACCTGGGGAGACCCAGTACTTC CASSLSPGETQYF . TRBJ2-5 TRBV27 few
TGTGCCACCAGTGATATAGCGGGAGAAGAGACCCAGTACTTC CATSDIAGEETQYF TRBD2 TRBJ2-5 TRBV24-1 few
TGCAGCGTTGATTCGCAGGGTTTGAGGGGCTACACCTTC CSVDSQGLRGYTF . TRBJ1-2 TRBV29-1 few
TGTGCCAGCTCACCTGGGCGGAGCTCCTACAATGAGCAGTTCTTC CASSPGRSSYNEQFF . TRBJ2-1 TRBV18 .
TGTGCCAGCAGCTCCGGACTAGCGGGAGTCGTAGATACGCAGTATTTT CASSSGLAGVVDTQYF TRBD2 TRBJ2-3 TRBV7-9 many
TGTGCCAGCAGTGACGGACAGCACAATGAGCAGTTCTTC CASSDGQHNEQFF . TRBJ2-1 TRBV6-4 many
TGCAGTGCCACTGTACGGTCGGTGGTCAATGAGCAGTTCTTC CSATVRSVVNEQFF . TRBJ2-1 TRBV20-1 few
TGTGCCAGCAGTTTTTGGGGGTTTAATGAAAAACTGTTTTTT CASSFWGFNEKLFF . TRBJ1-4 TRBV12-3/TRBV12-4 .
TGTGCCATCAGTGAGTACGGATTGAGCTCCTACAATGAGCAGTTCTTC CAISEYGLSSYNEQFF . TRBJ2-1 TRBV10-3 many
TGTGCCAGCAGCTTCCCTGGGGGGTACAATGAGCAGTTCTTC CASSFPGGYNEQFF . TRBJ2-1 TRBV7-2 .
TGTGCCAGTAGGGGTCCCGGGGAGCTGTTTTTT CASRGPGELFF . TRBJ2-2 TRBV19 .
TGTGCCAGCAGCTTAGGCGGGACAGGGCTAGCCAAAAACATTCAGTACTTC CASSLGGTGLAKNIQYF TRBD1 TRBJ2-4 TRBV7-6 few
TGTGCCAGCAGCGGGGTAGAGACAGTCTTCTATGGCTACACCTTC CASSGVETVFYGYTF . TRBJ1-2 TRBV11-2 few
TGTGCCAGCAGGGAAAGCACAGCCCATCAGCCCCAGCATTTT CASRESTAHQPQHF . TRBJ1-5 TRBV5-5 once
TGTGCCAGCGCCACGGGCGGGCTGGAGCAGTTCTTC CASATGGLEQFF . TRBJ2-1 TRBV7-9 .
TGTGCCAGCAGTCCCGAGCTAGCGTACTCCTACGAGCAGTACTTC CASSPELAYSYEQYF . TRBJ2-7 TRBV27 few
TGTGCCAGCAAAACGGGGAGGGGAACTCCCATGAACACTGAAGCTTTCTTT CASKTGRGTPMNTEAFF . TRBJ1-1 TRBV19 medium-sized
TGTGCCAGCAGCTTAACGGGACTAGCGGGAGGGCCGGGCAATGAGCAGTTCTTC CASSLTGLAGGPGNEQFF TRBD2 TRBJ2-1 TRBV7-2 .
TGCAGCGTTGAGCAGGCAAACTATGGCTACACCTTC CSVEQANYGYTF . TRBJ1-2 TRBV29-1 few
TGTGCCTGGAGCCAGGTAGCGGGAGTAACAGAGACCCAGTACTTC CAWSQVAGVTETQYF TRBD2 TRBJ2-5 TRBV30 .
TGCGCCAGCAGCTTGGTCCCTGCTGATAGCTCCTACGAGCAGTACTTC CASSLVPADSSYEQYF . TRBJ2-7 TRBV5-1 many
TGCGCCAGCACCCCCCGGGGCGCAGATACGCAGTATTTT CASTPRGADTQYF . TRBJ2-3 TRBV5-1 many
TGTGCCACCAGCAGAACTACTGGAGGCGAGCAGTACTTC CATSRTTGGEQYF . TRBJ2-7 TRBV15 many
TGTGCCAGTAGTTCCGGGACAGGGGGCATCTACGAGCAGTACTTC CASSSGTGGIYEQYF TRBD1 TRBJ2-7 TRBV19 few
TGTGCCAGCAGCGAACAGCGGGAGGCTGTATACGAGCAGTACTTC CASSEQREAVYEQYF TRBD2 TRBJ2-7 TRBV13 .
TGTGCCAGCAGCTTAGTGACAGCCCGCTCTGGAAACACCATATATTTT CASSLVTARSGNTIYF . TRBJ1-3 TRBV7-9 few
TGTGCCAGCAGCTTAGGGACAGGGGAACAGCCCCAGCATTTT CASSLGTGEQPQHF TRBD1 TRBJ1-5 TRBV7-2 .
TGTGCCAGCACCTCGAGGGGACAGGCCTTGAATTCACCCCTCCACTTT CASTSRGQALNSPLHF TRBD1 TRBJ1-6 TRBV25-1 .
TGCAGTGCCGGAGATACGCAGTATTTT CSAGDTQYF . TRBJ2-3 TRBV20-1 many
TGTGCCAGCAGTTACTCGTTTGAAGATGAGCAGTTCTTC CASSYSFEDEQFF . TRBJ2-1 TRBV6-6 many
TGTGCCAGCAGCTCCTTGCAGGGGGGCACAGATACGCAGTATTTT CASSSLQGGTDTQYF TRBD1 TRBJ2-3 TRBV7-2 many
TGTGCCAGCAGTTTATCAACCGGGGGCAACAATGAGCAGTTCTTC CASSLSTGGNNEQFF . TRBJ2-1 TRBV27 many
TGTGCCAGCAGCCCCTCGTCCGTCCCGGCTTTCTTT CASSPSSVPAFF . TRBJ1-1 TRBV7-9 many